This T cell receptor (beta chain) derives from a study of blood T cell repertoires in COVID-19. Overall study context: The analysed material was cDNA or gDNA that came from T cells, B-cell-depleted T cells, or PBMCs.

The V end lost 5 bases, the J end lost 10 bases, and 15 bases lay between the germline ends. The V gene's germline CDR1 is PRHDT and CDR2 FYEKMQ (reference sequence). This CDR3 comprises 13 residues. Libraries were prepared by immunoSEQ multiplex PCR; TCRdb keeps only in-frame clonotypes and omits some of them. The sample contains about 210,000 clones, about three quarters of which appear only once. The rearrangement uses TRBV13 and TRBJ2-1; possibly TRBD2 for D (6 bases). The sequenced sample was peripheral blood. The origin of this receptor is a woman in her seventies with acute or convalescent COVID-19. The CDR3 coding sequence is TGTGCCAGCAGCCCGCGGGGTACGGGGGAGCAGTTCTTC. Translation gives CASSPRGTGEQFF.